Below are 29 T cell receptor beta chains sequenced from a single sample in a study of blood T cell repertoires in COVID-19. Some clones are missing from TCRdb's copy, which holds only in-frame ones; the method was immunoSEQ multiplex PCR. The sample holds more than 60,000 clones, 89% seen once. The sequenced material came from peripheral blood. These receptors all stem from a woman aged 50 to 65 with active COVID-19.

The rearrangement uses TRBV2 and TRBJ2-2; TRBD2 agrees at 10 bases. Trimming removed 6 bases from V and 1 base from J; junction bases left unmatched: 8. Germline CDR1 is SNHLY and CDR2 is FYNNEI. CDR3 length equals 17 residues. The CDR3 DNA sequence: TGTGCCAGCAGGCCACGACTAGCGGGCGGGAACACCGGGGAGCTGTTTTTT. It codes for CASRPRLAGGNTGELFF. The full variable domain, with the rest looked up from reference TRBV2 and TRBJ2-2, is EPEVTQTPSHQVTQMGQEVILRCVPISNHLYFYWYRQILGQKVEFLVSFYNNEISEKSEIFDDQFSVERPDGSNFTLKIRSTKLEDSAMYFCASRPRLAGGNTGELFFGEGSRLTVL.

The chain links TRBV6-1 to TRBJ2-1; a possible D gene is TRBD2 (7 bases). The V end was cut by 1 base, the J end by 7 bases, with 20 bases between. CDR1 MNHNS and CDR2 SASEGT come from the germline V gene. This CDR3 has 17 residues. DNA of the CDR3: TGTGCCAGCAGTGAAGGCCGAGGACTAGAGGGGGGGAATGAGCAGTTCTTC. Amino acid sequence: CASSEGRGLEGGNEQFF.

The V gene is TRBV19, the J gene TRBJ2-7; 9 bases align to TRBD2. This CDR3 is built from 13 residues. Germline trimming cut 5 bases from V and 4 bases from J; bases unmatched to any gene: 3. In germline, CDR1 is LNHDA, CDR2 SQIVND (reference sequence). CDR3 region: CASSEAGGYEQYF. For the CDR3, the DNA is TGTGCCAGTAGTGAGGCGGGAGGGTACGAGCAGTACTTC. The variable domain in full, with the rest retrieved from reference TRBV19 and TRBJ2-7, is DGGITQSPKYLFRKEGQNVTLSCEQNLNHDAMYWYRQDPGQGLRLIYYSQIVNDFQKGDIAEGYSVSREKKESFPLTVTSAQKNPTAFYLCASSEAGGYEQYFGPGTRLTVT.

This clone was detected only once. This rearrangement joins TRBV6-5 to TRBJ1-5; the D is unclear. The V end lost 7 bases, the J end lost 5 bases, and 6 bases lay between the germline ends. The CDR3 spans 11 residues. The germline V gene encodes CDR1 MNHEY and CDR2 SVGAGI. The CDR3, as DNA: TGTGCCAGCAACCGAGATCAGCCCCAGCATTTT. Its protein is CASNRDQPQHF.

The chain is built from TRBV19 and TRBJ2-6; perhaps TRBD1 as D (6 bases). CDR1 LNHDA and CDR2 SQIVND come from the germline V gene (reference sequence). CDR3 length: 16 amino acids. Trimming stripped 5 bases from V and 0 bases from J, with 11 bases between. The CDR3 bases are TGTGCCAGTAGTGCGCGACAGGTCTCTGGGGCCAACGTCCTGACTTTC. Its protein is CASSARQVSGANVLTF.

This chain links TRBV19 with TRBJ1-1; D remains unclear. Deletions cut 4 bases from V and 2 bases from J, with 8 bases between. Germline-derived CDR1 and CDR2 are LNHDA and SQIVND (reference sequence). This CDR3 is built from 13 residues. Here the CDR3 reads CASSTQANTEAFF. The CDR3, as DNA: TGTGCCAGTAGTACGCAGGCTAACACTGAAGCTTTCTTT.

This clone was detected only a few times. The V call is TRBV27, the J call TRBJ2-1; weak D call: TRBD1 (6 bases). This CDR3 is built from 12 residues. The germline V gene has CDR1 MNHEY and CDR2 SMNVEV (reference sequence). With 6 bases removed from V and 9 bases from J, the gap between germline ends came to 12 bases. The CDR3 is CASRSQGLEQFF. The DNA of the CDR3 is TGTGCCAGCAGGTCACAGGGTCTTGAGCAGTTCTTC.

This sequence joins TRBV10-3 and TRBJ2-2; tentatively, D is TRBD2 (6 bases). Trimming took off 4 bases at V and 0 bases at J, with 12 bases between the two ends. CDR1 ENHRY and CDR2 SYGVKD come from the germline V gene. The CDR3 consists of 16 residues. The chain's CDR3 is CAISGMAGPNTGELFF. The CDR3 DNA follows: TGTGCCATCAGTGGGATGGCGGGGCCGAACACCGGGGAGCTGTTTTTT.

CDR3 nucleotides: TGTGCCAGCACCTTGGGGAGGCAACGGAACTATGGCTACACCTTC. Protein product: CASTLGRQRNYGYTF. This chain uses TRBV7-9 with TRBJ1-2; the D is unclear. V lost 7 bases, J lost 2 bases, and 17 bases lay in between. CDR3 length: 15 residues. Germline CDR1 reads SEHNR; CDR2 reads FQNEAQ (reference sequence).

The chain is built from TRBV9 and TRBJ2-7, with a possible D match to TRBD2 (5 bases). The V end was cut by 4 bases, the J end by 8 bases, with 13 bases between. Germline V gene data show CDR1 as SGDLS and CDR2 as YYNGEE. The CDR3 spans 12 residues. The CDR3 coding sequence is TGTGCCAGCAGCTCGGAGGTCTTGCAGCAGTACTTC. The encoded protein is CASSSEVLQQYF.

V is TRBV4-1 and J is TRBJ2-4; 12 positions agree with TRBD2. Germline CDR1 reads MGHRA; CDR2 reads YSYEKL. CDR3 size: 15 residues. The junction had 9 bases not matched to a gene; V was cut back by 6 bases and J by 9 bases. CDR3 sequence (DNA): TGCGCCAGCAGGCTACCCGGGACTAGCGGGTCCATTCAGTACTTC. Its translation is CASRLPGTSGSIQYF.

This rearrangement joins TRBV3-1 (or the pseudogene TRBV3-2) to TRBJ1-2; D uncertain. Germline lookup yields CDR1 LGHDT and CDR2 YNNKEL (reference sequence). V was clipped by 2 bases and J by 6 bases, with 7 bases between them. The CDR3 sequence is 12 residues long. The CDR3 bases are TGTGCCAGCAGCCAAATCAGTGATGGCTACACCTTC. Amino acids: CASSQISDGYTF.

This sequence joins TRBV3-1 (or the pseudogene TRBV3-2) and TRBJ1-2; 7 bases map to TRBD1. J gave up 6 bases and V 4 bases, and 11 bases lay outside the gene matches. In germline, CDR1 is LGHDT, CDR2 YNNKEL (reference sequence). The CDR3 totals 15 residues. Here the CDR3 reads CASSPTGNYRDGYTF. The CDR3 DNA is TGTGCCAGCAGCCCGACAGGGAACTATCGGGATGGCTACACCTTC.

As regards this clone: Sequence at one end of the junction differs from germline and may be a read error. The chain joins TRBV5-1 to TRBJ2-3, with unresolved D. The CDR3 has 15 amino acids. Germline CDR1 reads SGHRS; CDR2 reads YFSETQ. The CDR3 here is CASNLEGDSTDTQYF. In nucleotides, the CDR3 is TGCGCCAGCAACTTGGAAGGAGATAGCACAGATACGCAGTATTTT.

The chain combines TRBV7-9 with TRBJ2-7; 9 nucleotides match TRBD1. The CDR3 length is 15 residues. CDR1 and CDR2 (germline): SEHNR, FQNEAQ (reference sequence). V lost 7 bases, J lost 2 bases, and 9 bases stayed unmatched. In DNA form, the CDR3 reads TGTGCCAGCAAGGGAGGACAGGGGATCCCCTACGAGCAGTACTTC. It yields the protein CASKGGQGIPYEQYF.

The V and J genes are TRBV11-2 and TRBJ1-2, with D unclear. CDR1 and CDR2 (germline): SGHAT, FQNNGV. V lost 0 bases, J lost 7 bases, and 15 bases lay in between. This CDR3 comprises 15 residues. The CDR3 DNA reads TGTGCCAGCAGCTTAGATTGGAGTTCCCTGAGTGGCTACACCTTC. Encoded protein: CASSLDWSSLSGYTF. The variable domain in full, completed from reference TRBV11-2 and TRBJ1-2, reads EAGVAQSPRYKIIEKRQSVAFWCNPISGHATLYWYQQILGQGPKLLIQFQNNGVVDDSQLPKDRFSAERLKGVDSTLKIQPAKLEDSAVYLCASSLDWSSLSGYTFGSGTRLTVV.

This chain connects TRBV27 to TRBJ2-7; 7 nucleotides agree with TRBD2. The germline V gene has CDR1 MNHEY and CDR2 SMNVEV (reference sequence). There are 16 residues in the CDR3. V dropped 5 bases and J dropped 1; count of bases not matched to a gene: 11. The CDR3 coding sequence is TGTGCCAGCAGTCCGTCTGGGGGGGAGAGTTCCTACGAGCAGTACTTC. Translated: CASSPSGGESSYEQYF.

This sequence joins TRBV28 and TRBJ1-2; 7 bases line up with TRBD1. The J segment lost 7 bases and the V segment lost 2 bases, leaving 1 base of the junction unmatched. The CDR3 spans 12 residues. CDR1 MDHEN and CDR2 SYDVKM come from the germline V gene. The CDR3 reads CASSLRQGGYTF. The CDR3 DNA reads TGTGCCAGCAGTTTAAGACAGGGTGGCTACACCTTC.

The rearrangement joins TRBV7-8 to TRBJ2-1, with D tentatively TRBD2 (7 bases). This CDR3 has 14 amino acids. Germline lookup yields CDR1 SGHVS and CDR2 FQNEAQ. V lost 5 bases, J lost 10 bases, and 18 bases lay in between. CDR3 sequence (DNA): TGTGCCAGCAGCGAAAAAACGGGGGGCGACGAGCAGTTCTTC. It codes for CASSEKTGGDEQFF.

The gene calls are TRBV27 and TRBJ2-6, with TRBD1 identical over 8 bases. The CDR3 sequence is 21 residues long. V shed 2 bases, J shed 1 base, and the junction held 16 bases outside the gene matches. Germline V gives CDR1 MNHEY, CDR2 SMNVEV (reference sequence). The CDR3 reads CASSLRTGPNPRYSGANVLTF. Written as DNA, the CDR3 is TGTGCCAGCAGTTTAAGGACAGGGCCTAACCCCCGGTATTCTGGGGCCAACGTCCTGACTTTC.

This chain links TRBV18 with TRBJ2-7, with D possibly TRBD2 on 5 matching bases. The CDR3 consists of 15 residues. V lost 3 bases to trimming and J lost 4 bases, with 16 bases between them. Germline CDR1 reads KGHSH; CDR2 reads LQKENI. The CDR3 nucleotides are TGTGCCAGCTCACCGCCCCTACCCGGAGGTTACGAGCAGTACTTC. Encoded protein: CASSPPLPGGYEQYF.

This clone appeared a few times. This chain connects TRBV7-3 to TRBJ2-2; TRBD1 might be the D (6 bases). Germline values: CDR1 SGHTA, CDR2 FQGTGA. With 5 bases removed from V and 5 bases from J, the gap between germline ends came to 9 bases. There are 13 residues in the CDR3. The CDR3 bases are TGTGCCAGCAGCCCTAGGGGGACCGGGGAGCTGTTTTTT. It is translated as CASSPRGTGELFF.

This rearrangement joins TRBV5-4 to TRBJ2-4; 7 bases align to TRBD1. Looked up from germline, CDR1 is SGHNT and CDR2 is YYREEE (reference sequence). There are 16 residues in the CDR3. J gave up 5 bases and V 4 bases, and 12 bases lay outside the gene matches. The DNA of the CDR3 is TGTGCCAGCAGCCCCGGGACAGCTATCGTCGAAAACATTCAGTACTTC. This translates into CASSPGTAIVENIQYF.

In DNA form, the CDR3 reads TGCGCCAGCAGCTTGGATGCAGGGCGGACGCAGTATTTT. This gives the protein CASSLDAGRTQYF. V usage is TRBV5-1 and J usage is TRBJ2-3, with D possibly matching TRBD1 (5 bases). V shed 0 bases and J shed 9 bases, with 11 bases lying between them. The CDR3 runs 13 residues. Germline V gives CDR1 SGHRS, CDR2 YFSETQ.

This sequence joins TRBV9 and TRBJ2-5; possibly TRBD2 for D (6 bases). V was clipped by 3 bases and J by 5 bases, with 14 bases between them. Per germline, CDR1 SGDLS and CDR2 YYNGEE. The CDR3 runs to 14 residues. The CDR3 loop reads CASSANLGRETQYF. In DNA, the CDR3 is TGTGCCAGCAGCGCGAACTTGGGGAGGGAGACCCAGTACTTC.

This rearrangement joins TRBV6-6 to TRBJ2-7, with a weak D call TRBD2 (6 bases). The CDR3 length is 11 residues. V lost 7 bases, J lost 5 bases, and 9 bases lay in between. The germline CDR1 and CDR2 sequences are MNHNY and SVGAGI (reference sequence). CDR3 sequence: CASTGGNEQYF. CDR3 nucleotides: TGTGCCAGCACTGGGGGGAACGAGCAGTACTTC.

This chain joins TRBV10-3 and TRBJ2-7, with a tentative D call TRBD2 (6 bases). The V end was cut by 6 bases, the J end by 7 bases, with 16 bases between. Germline V gene lookup returns CDR1 ENHRY and CDR2 SYGVKD. This CDR3 region has 13 residues. In DNA form, the CDR3 reads TGTGCCATCAGAGGCCAGGGAGGCGATGAGCAGTACTTC. Translating it yields CAIRGQGGDEQYF.

The chain carries TRBV3-1 (or the pseudogene TRBV3-2) and TRBJ2-5; maybe TRBD2 (6 bases). The V end was cut by 0 bases, the J end by 0 bases, with 14 bases between. There are 17 residues in the CDR3. The V gene's germline CDR1 is LGHDT and CDR2 YNNKEL (reference sequence). CDR3 nucleotides: TGTGCCAGCAGCCAAGATATGCCTAGCGACTACCAAGAGACCCAGTACTTC. This translates into CASSQDMPSDYQETQYF.

This clone has just one count. The chain uses TRBV5-1 and TRBJ2-5; weak D call: TRBD1 (6 bases). CDR3 length equals 16 residues. The germline CDR1 and CDR2 sequences are SGHRS and YFSETQ. The V end was cut by 3 bases, the J end by 1 base, with 16 bases between. The CDR3: CASSYAWDTSQETQYF. The DNA for the CDR3 is TGCGCCAGCAGCTATGCCTGGGACACCAGCCAAGAGACCCAGTACTTC.